This TCR beta chain is drawn from a study of T-cell memory formation after mild COVID-19. Across the study: TCR clusters were mostly donor specific.

CDR3 length: 13 residues. Germline CDR1 SQVTM, CDR2 ANQGSEA. Between the trimmed V and J ends, which lost 4 bases and 0 bases, there was a span of 10 bases. Findings and caveats of the study: Whereas later expanders leaned CD4+, clones contracting day 15 to 85 showed a balanced CD4/CD8 makeup. Contracting CD4+ clones were located mainly in CM and EM, and CD8+ clones in EMRA. Proof of SARS-CoV-2 specificity was absent for the second-wave clones that crested on day 37.

Turning to this clonotype: No antigen is known for it.

Via MiXCR, TCRdb re-called the 5' RACE reads, giving one row per CDR3 protein. This table holds around 500,000 distinct CDR3 sequences, roughly 20% found once. The sequence derives from an adult woman who had mild COVID-19 (a few samples of this study predate the infection). Cell type and time point are not known. Sequencing was done on a sample of PBMCs or a T cell subset sorted from them (not recorded which). The chain couples TRBV29-1 to TRBJ2-7, with TRBD1 as a possible D gene (6 bases). The CDR3 coding sequence is TGCAGCGTTGGACAGGTGAGCTCCTACGAGCAGTACTTC. It is translated as CSVGQVSSYEQYF.